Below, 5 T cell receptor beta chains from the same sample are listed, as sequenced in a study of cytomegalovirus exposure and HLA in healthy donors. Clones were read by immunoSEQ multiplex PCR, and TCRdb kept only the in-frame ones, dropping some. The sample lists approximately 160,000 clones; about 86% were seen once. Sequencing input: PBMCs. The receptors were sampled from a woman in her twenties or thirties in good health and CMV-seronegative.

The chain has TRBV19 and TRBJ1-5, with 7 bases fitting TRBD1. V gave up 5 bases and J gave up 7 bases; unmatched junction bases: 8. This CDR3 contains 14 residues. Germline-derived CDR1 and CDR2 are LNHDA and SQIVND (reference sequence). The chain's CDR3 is CASSHDRAAQPQHF. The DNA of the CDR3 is TGTGCCAGTAGTCACGACAGGGCGGCGCAGCCCCAGCATTTT. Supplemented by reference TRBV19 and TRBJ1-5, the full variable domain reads DGGITQSPKYLFRKEGQNVTLSCEQNLNHDAMYWYRQDPGQGLRLIYYSQIVNDFQKGDIAEGYSVSREKKESFPLTVTSAQKNPTAFYLCASSHDRAAQPQHFGDGTRLSIL.

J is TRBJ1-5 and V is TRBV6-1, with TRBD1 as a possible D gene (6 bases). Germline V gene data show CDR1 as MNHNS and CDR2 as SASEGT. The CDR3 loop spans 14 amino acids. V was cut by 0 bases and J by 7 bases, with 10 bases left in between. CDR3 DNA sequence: TGTGCCAGCAGTGAAGCAGGGGGGAGGCAGCCCCAGCATTTT. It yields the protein CASSEAGGRQPQHF.

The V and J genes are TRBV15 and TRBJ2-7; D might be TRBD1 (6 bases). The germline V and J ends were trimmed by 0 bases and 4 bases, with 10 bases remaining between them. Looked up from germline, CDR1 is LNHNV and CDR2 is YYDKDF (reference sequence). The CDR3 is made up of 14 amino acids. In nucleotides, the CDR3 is TGTGCCACCAGCAGAGATCTAGGACAGTACGAGCAGTACTTC. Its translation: CATSRDLGQYEQYF. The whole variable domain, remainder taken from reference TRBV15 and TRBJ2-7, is DAMVIQNPRYQVTQFGKPVTLSCSQTLNHNVMYWYQQKSSQAPKLLFHYYDKDFNNEADTPDNFQSRRPNTSFCFLDIRSPGLGDTAMYLCATSRDLGQYEQYFGPGTRLTVT.

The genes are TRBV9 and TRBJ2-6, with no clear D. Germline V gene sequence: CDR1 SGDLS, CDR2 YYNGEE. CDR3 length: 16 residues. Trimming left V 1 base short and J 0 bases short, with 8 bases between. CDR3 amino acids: CASSVSVPSGANVLTF. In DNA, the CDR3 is TGTGCCAGCAGCGTATCAGTTCCCTCTGGGGCCAACGTCCTGACTTTC.

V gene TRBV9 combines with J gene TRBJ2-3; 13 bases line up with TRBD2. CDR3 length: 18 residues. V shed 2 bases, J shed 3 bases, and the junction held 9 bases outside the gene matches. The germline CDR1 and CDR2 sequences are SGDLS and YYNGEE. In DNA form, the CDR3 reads TGTGCCAGCAGCGTCGGGACTAGCGGGGTCCTATCAACAGATACGCAGTATTTT. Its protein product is CASSVGTSGVLSTDTQYF.